This TCR beta chain was obtained from a study of OX40 agonist ivuxolimab in advanced cancers. The overall study: In this trial design, patients received ivuxolimab intravenously at 0.01 to 10 mg/kg every 2 weeks. Antecedent anti-PD-1, anti-PD-L1 or anti-CTLA-4 therapy was permissible, with roughly 40% having received some. Dose-escalation patients suffered from hepatocellular carcinoma, melanoma, renal cell or head and neck cancer. Broader study findings: More expanded clones were found, on average, in CD8+ than in CD4+ T cells.

As regards this clone: What it binds is unknown.

Generated by immunoSEQ multiplex PCR, the TCRdb table keeps only in-frame clones and is missing some. The sample consists of under 90,000 clones, 65% to 90% of them appearing once. CDR1 and CDR2 (germline): SGHRS, YFSETQ. There are 14 residues in the CDR3. Trimming removed 0 bases from V and 4 bases from J; junction bases left unmatched: 2. This sequence originates from an adult with an advanced solid tumor such as melanoma, head and neck, liver or kidney cancer. The material was CD4+ or CD8+ T cells sorted from blood, obtained in a trial of the OX40 agonist ivuxolimab. The J gene is TRBJ2-3, the V gene TRBV5-1; 7 nucleotides line up with TRBD1. Here the CDR3 reads CASSLGDRSDTQYF. CDR3 sequence (DNA): TGCGCCAGCAGCTTGGGGGACAGATCAGATACGCAGTATTTT. The full variable domain, completed using reference TRBV5-1 and TRBJ2-3, is KAGVTQTPRYLIKTRGQQVTLSCSPISGHRSVSWYQQTPGQGLQFLFEYFSETQRNKGNFPGRFSGRQFSNSRSEMNVSTLELGDSALYLCASSLGDRSDTQYFGPGTRLTVL.